The rows below give T cell receptor beta chains drawn from one sample of a study of blood T cell repertoires in COVID-19. The table came from immunoSEQ multiplex PCR; TCRdb's copy has only in-frame clones and leaves some out. The table lists 100,000 to 150,000 clones, about 86% of them singletons. Specimen: PBMCs or T cells enriched from blood (not recorded which). Receptor source: a man aged 35-49 years with acute COVID-19. Both conserved end residues are part of each CDR3. D genes are given only for firm matches. Rows give clone size only sometimes, using once, few, many, or a class for an expanded clone.

clone size	J gene	V gene	D gene	CDR3 protein	CDR3 DNA
NA	TRBJ2-1	TRBV30	NA	CAWSVSGSYEQFF	TGTGCCTGGAGTGTGTCGGGGAGCTATGAGCAGTTCTTC
NA	TRBJ1-2	TRBV20-1	TRBD1	CSASKGQGDGYTF	TGCAGTGCTAGTAAAGGACAGGGAGATGGCTACACCTTC
NA	TRBJ1-2	TRBV12-3/TRBV12-4	NA	CAIQAQESYGYTF	TGTGCCATCCAGGCCCAAGAAAGCTATGGCTACACCTTC
NA	TRBJ1-2	TRBV7-8	NA	CASSLGSGDYGYTF	TGTGCCAGCAGCTTAGGTTCGGGGGACTATGGCTACACCTTC
NA	TRBJ2-2	TRBV5-1	TRBD2	CASSGDSGRAIGELFF	TGCGCCAGCAGCGGTGATAGCGGGAGGGCCATCGGGGAGCTGTTTTTT
NA	TRBJ2-7	TRBV5-6	NA	CASSLAQGLMDEQYF	TGTGCCAGCAGCTTGGCGCAGGGCTTAATGGACGAGCAGTACTTC
NA	TRBJ2-3	TRBV3-1/TRBV3-2	TRBD2	CATFGGAGVSGDTQYF	TGTGCCACTTTTGGAGGAGCGGGAGTATCAGGTGATACGCAGTATTTT
NA	TRBJ1-2	TRBV7-9	TRBD1	CASLQGADYGYTF	TGTGCCAGCCTCCAGGGGGCGGACTATGGCTACACCTTC
NA	TRBJ1-5	TRBV11-2	TRBD1	CASSRRDRDQPQHF	TGTGCCAGCAGCCGCCGGGACAGAGATCAGCCCCAGCATTTT
NA	TRBJ2-4	TRBV6-4	TRBD1	CASSPTGGEDIQYF	TGTGCCAGCAGTCCCACAGGGGGCGAGGACATTCAGTACTTC
NA	TRBJ2-7	TRBV7-3	NA	CASSRGGPGEQYF	TGTGCCAGCAGCAGGGGCGGACCGGGCGAGCAGTACTTC
NA	TRBJ1-5	TRBV19	TRBD1	CASSWQGADQPQHF	TGTGCCAGTAGTTGGCAGGGGGCCGATCAGCCCCAGCATTTT
NA	TRBJ2-6	TRBV6-1	NA	CASSEMESGANVLTF	TGTGCCAGCAGTGAGATGGAGTCTGGGGCCAACGTCCTGACTTTC
NA	TRBJ2-1	TRBV6-1	TRBD2	CASSELTSASYNEQFF	TGTGCCAGCAGTGAATTGACTAGCGCGTCCTACAATGAGCAGTTCTTC
few	TRBJ2-7	TRBV27	NA	CASSYREQYEQYF	TGTGCCAGCAGTTACCGGGAACAATACGAGCAGTACTTC
NA	TRBJ1-6	TRBV12-3/TRBV12-4	TRBD1	CASSQRTGGYLHF	TGTGCCAGCAGTCAAAGGACAGGGGGGTATCTCCACTTT
NA	TRBJ1-2	TRBV7-9	NA	CASTRPGGIYGYTF	TGTGCCAGCACCCGTCCCGGGGGAATCTATGGCTACACCTTC
NA	TRBJ2-5	TRBV5-1	NA	CASSASGHPDQETQYF	TGCGCCAGCAGCGCCTCGGGACACCCCGACCAAGAGACCCAGTACTTC
NA	TRBJ2-7	TRBV3-1/TRBV3-2	TRBD1	CASSQGGQGVVQYF	TGTGCCAGCAGCCAAGGGGGACAGGGAGTCGTCCAGTACTTC
NA	TRBJ2-7	TRBV5-1	NA	CASSLGAASHSYEQYF	TGCGCCAGCAGCTTGGGGGCAGCCTCTCACTCCTACGAGCAGTACTTC
NA	TRBJ2-4	TRBV3-1/TRBV3-2	NA	CASSPTGAAKNIQYF	TGTGCCAGCAGCCCGACAGGCGCGGCCAAAAACATTCAGTACTTC
NA	TRBJ1-1	TRBV3-1/TRBV3-2	TRBD1	CASSQEGTGGTEAFF	TGTGCCAGCAGCCAAGAGGGGACAGGGGGCACTGAAGCTTTCTTT
NA	TRBJ2-7	TRBV29-1	TRBD1	CSARQGASGSYEQYF	TGCAGCGCCCGACAGGGGGCGAGCGGGTCCTACGAGCAGTACTTC
NA	TRBJ1-4	TRBV29-1	NA	CSVLGTPTNEKLFF	TGCAGCGTCCTCGGGACACCAACTAATGAAAAACTGTTTTTT
once	TRBJ2-7	TRBV19	NA	CASSLEFPSYEQYF	TGTGCCAGTAGTCTCGAGTTCCCTTCCTACGAGCAGTACTTC
NA	TRBJ1-4	TRBV5-1	TRBD1	CASSRDSRNEKLFF	TGCGCCAGCAGTCGGGACAGCCGTAATGAAAAACTGTTTTTT
NA	TRBJ2-5	TRBV13	TRBD2	CASSLGWLAGGLETQYF	TGTGCCAGCAGCTTAGGGTGGCTAGCGGGAGGCCTGGAGACCCAGTACTTC
once	TRBJ1-3	TRBV5-1	NA	CASSLGRQFSGNTIYF	TGCGCCAGCAGCTTGGGTCGACAGTTCTCTGGAAACACCATATATTTT
NA	TRBJ2-1	TRBV7-9	TRBD2	CASSPTSGGPDNEQFF	TGTGCCAGCAGCCCGACTAGCGGGGGCCCGGACAATGAGCAGTTCTTC
NA	TRBJ1-1	TRBV6-5	NA	CASILGGGNTEAFF	TGTGCCAGCATTTTAGGGGGTGGGAACACTGAAGCTTTCTTT
NA	TRBJ1-1	TRBV5-1	NA	CASSPGTGYEAFF	TGCGCCAGCAGCCCCGGAACGGGATATGAAGCTTTCTTT
NA	TRBJ2-1	TRBV5-1	NA	CASSLGQYNEQFF	TGCGCCAGCAGCTTGGGACAATACAATGAGCAGTTCTTC
NA	TRBJ2-1	TRBV2	TRBD2	CASSAPGLAAIKQFF	TGTGCCAGCAGTGCCCCGGGACTAGCAGCTATCAAGCAGTTCTTC
NA	TRBJ1-3	TRBV3-1/TRBV3-2	NA	CASSQTASGNTIYF	TGTGCCAGCAGCCAGACAGCCTCTGGAAACACCATATATTTT
NA	TRBJ1-5	TRBV2	NA	CASTEGGVQHF	TGTGCCAGCACCGAGGGGGGGGTCCAGCATTTT
many	TRBJ2-5	TRBV5-1	TRBD2	CASSLTSGEGETQYF	TGCGCCAGCAGCTTGACTAGCGGGGAAGGGGAGACCCAGTACTTC
NA	TRBJ2-2	TRBV11-3	TRBD2	CASSRGGITGELFF	TGTGCCAGCAGCCGGGGGGGTATCACCGGGGAGCTGTTTTTT
NA	TRBJ2-7	TRBV5-1	TRBD2	CASSLDGTTLWEQYF	TGCGCCAGCAGCTTGGACGGGACTACCCTTTGGGAGCAGTACTTC
NA	TRBJ2-2	TRBV5-4	TRBD2	CASSLGLAYTGELFF	TGTGCCAGCAGCCTAGGACTAGCCTACACCGGGGAGCTGTTTTTT
NA	TRBJ1-1	TRBV12-3/TRBV12-4	NA	CASSLAQTGTAFF	TGTGCCAGCAGTTTAGCGCAAACAGGGACAGCTTTCTTT
once	TRBJ2-5	TRBV9	TRBD2	CASSGLAGGLQETQYF	TGTGCCAGCAGTGGACTAGCGGGGGGCCTGCAAGAGACCCAGTACTTC
NA	TRBJ1-2	TRBV30	NA	CAWTQNYGYTF	TGTGCCTGGACACAGAACTATGGCTACACCTTC
NA	TRBJ2-7	TRBV6-6	TRBD1	CASSSGTGEEQYF	TGTGCCAGCAGTTCCGGGACAGGGGAAGAGCAGTACTTC
NA	TRBJ1-2	TRBV12-3/TRBV12-4	NA	CASSPGPRGYTF	TGTGCCAGCAGTCCCGGTCCCAGGGGCTACACCTTC
NA	TRBJ2-3	TRBV5-1	TRBD2	CASSLAVAGPSTDTQYF	TGCGCCAGCAGCTTGGCGGTAGCGGGCCCCTCCACAGATACGCAGTATTTT
NA	TRBJ2-7	TRBV27	TRBD2	CASSLLATSYEQYF	TGTGCCAGCTCCTTACTAGCGACCTCCTACGAGCAGTACTTC
NA	TRBJ2-7	TRBV4-2	NA	CASSQAGEYEQYF	TGTGCCAGCAGCCAAGCTGGAGAGTACGAGCAGTACTTC
NA	TRBJ2-3	TRBV6-5	TRBD2	CASSYLAGQTDTQYF	TGTGCCAGCAGTTACCTAGCGGGGCAAACAGATACGCAGTATTTT
many	TRBJ2-7	TRBV5-6	TRBD1	CASSLGQGRYEQYF	TGTGCCAGCAGCTTGGGACAGGGGAGGTACGAGCAGTACTTC
NA	TRBJ2-4	TRBV7-2	TRBD1	CASSLAQGVENIQYF	TGTGCCAGCAGCTTAGCGCAGGGGGTCGAAAACATTCAGTACTTC
NA	TRBJ1-2	TRBV7-3	NA	CASNRQGSYGYTF	TGTGCCAGCAACCGGCAGGGTTCCTATGGCTACACCTTC
NA	TRBJ1-2	TRBV5-4	NA	CASSLGREGYGYTF	TGTGCCAGCAGCTTGGGGAGGGAGGGATATGGCTACACCTTC
NA	TRBJ2-3	TRBV12-3/TRBV12-4	TRBD1	CASSFVTGDTQYF	TGTGCCAGCAGTTTTGTGACAGGGGATACGCAGTATTTT
NA	TRBJ1-2	TRBV9	TRBD1	CASSQDRGQGYTF	TGTGCCAGCAGCCAGGACAGGGGGCAAGGCTACACCTTC
few	TRBJ1-1	TRBV7-8	NA	CASSLNSQLAGTEAFF	TGTGCCAGCAGCTTAAATTCCCAACTTGCGGGGACTGAAGCTTTCTTT
NA	TRBJ1-6	TRBV14	TRBD1	CASSRQGRNSPLHF	TGTGCCAGCAGCCGACAGGGTAGGAATTCACCCCTCCACTTT
NA	TRBJ1-1	TRBV11-2	NA	CASSLESYTEAFF	TGTGCCAGCAGCTTAGAGTCCTACACTGAAGCTTTCTTT
NA	TRBJ1-1	TRBV5-1	NA	CASSSQGDTEAFF	TGCGCCAGCAGCTCCCAAGGAGACACTGAAGCTTTCTTT
NA	TRBJ1-4	TRBV5-4	TRBD1	CASSDQGATTNEKLFF	TGTGCCAGCAGCGACCAGGGGGCTACAACTAATGAAAAACTGTTTTTT
NA	TRBJ1-1	TRBV6-1	NA	CASSEGGRTTEAFF	TGTGCCAGCAGTGAGGGGGGGAGGACCACTGAAGCTTTCTTT